Below, 31 T cell receptor beta chains from the same sample are listed, as sequenced in a study of cytomegalovirus exposure and HLA in healthy donors. The repertoire was sequenced with immunoSEQ multiplex PCR; TCRdb's copy has only in-frame clones and lacks some. Of about 82,000 clones in the sample, approximately 95% are singletons; the top ten hold nearly 0.7%. The sequencing sample was made of PBMCs. The source is a woman under 30 in good health and CMV-seronegative.

This clone has a single count. The V call is TRBV30, the J call TRBJ2-3, with TRBD2 identical over 8 bases. The CDR3 length is 15 residues. Germline V gene lookup returns CDR1 GTSNPN and CDR2 SVGIG (reference sequence). With 0 bases clipped from V and 3 bases from J, the junction kept 5 bases outside the gene matches. As DNA, the CDR3 is TGTGCCTGGAGTGTTCCAGCGGGAGTTACAGATACGCAGTATTTT. The encoded protein is CAWSVPAGVTDTQYF. Full variable domain (missing parts from reference TRBV30 and TRBJ2-3): SQTIHQWPATLVQPVGSPLSLECTVEGTSNPNLYWYRQAAGRGLQLLFYSVGIGQISSEVPQNLSASRPQDRQFILSSKKLLLSDSGFYLCAWSVPAGVTDTQYFGPGTRLTVL.

The CDR3 coding sequence is TGTGCCAGCAGCTTAGGACCTAGGAACACTGAAGCTTTCTTT. Its translation: CASSLGPRNTEAFF. This rearrangement joins TRBV11-3 to TRBJ1-1, with D unclear. Germline-derived CDR1 and CDR2 are SGHNT and YENEEA. Trimming pared 1 base from V and 1 base from J, leaving 7 bases between. CDR3 length: 14 residues.

CDR3 in amino acids: CASSHPGASTDTQYF. The CDR3 bases are TGCGCCAGCAGCCATCCCGGAGCTAGCACAGATACGCAGTATTTT. V gene TRBV4-1 combines with J gene TRBJ2-3; D is undetermined. Trimming pared 3 bases from V and 0 bases from J, leaving 10 bases between. CDR1 and CDR2 (germline): MGHRA, YSYEKL. CDR3 length: 15 amino acids.

The rearrangement links TRBV15 to TRBJ2-7, with 8 bases fitting TRBD1. This CDR3 contains 16 residues. V gave up 5 bases and J gave up 3 bases; unmatched junction bases: 12. From germline, CDR1 is LNHNV and CDR2 YYDKDF (reference sequence). The CDR3 bases are TGTGCCACCAGCCCCCGCGGACAGGGTAGCCTCTACGAGCAGTACTTC. It yields the protein CATSPRGQGSLYEQYF.

The rearrangement uses TRBV4-3 and TRBJ2-1, with D hard to call. In germline, CDR1 is LGHNA, CDR2 YSLEER. Trimming took off 0 bases at V and 9 bases at J, with 9 bases between the two ends. This CDR3 comprises 13 residues. The CDR3, as DNA: TGCGCCAGCAGCCAAGATTCTGGGCGTGAGCAGTTCTTC. Translated, it gives CASSQDSGREQFF.

The chain has TRBV6-1 and TRBJ2-7, with TRBD1 as a possible D gene (7 bases). Trimming removed 7 bases at V and 4 bases at J, with 14 bases between. The CDR3 has 13 residues. Per germline, CDR1 MNHNS and CDR2 SASEGT. The CDR3 loop reads CASIPTGRYEQYF. CDR3 coding DNA: TGTGCCAGCATCCCGACAGGGAGGTACGAGCAGTACTTC.

This chain links TRBV7-8 with TRBJ1-5; a weak D match, TRBD1 (6 bases). The CDR3 spans 16 residues. The germline CDR1 and CDR2 sequences are SGHVS and FQNEAQ. Trimming took off 4 bases at V and 1 base at J, with 14 bases between the two ends. The CDR3 is CASSSGGQYSNQPQHF. DNA for the CDR3: TGTGCCAGCAGCTCCGGCGGACAGTACAGCAATCAGCCCCAGCATTTT.

This chain joins TRBV5-1 and TRBJ2-7, with TRBD1 matching 9 bases. The CDR3 has 16 amino acids. Looked up from germline, CDR1 is SGHRS and CDR2 is YFSETQ. The V gene end was trimmed by 3 bases and the J gene end by 6 bases; junction bases not matched to a gene: 13. CDR3 sequence reads: CASSWNRDREFGEQYF. DNA of the CDR3: TGCGCCAGCAGCTGGAACCGGGACAGGGAATTCGGCGAGCAGTACTTC.

The rearrangement uses TRBV2 and TRBJ1-1; D gene ambiguous. The CDR3 consists of 12 residues. From germline, CDR1 is SNHLY and CDR2 FYNNEI. Trimming pared 8 bases from V and 1 base from J, leaving 8 bases between. CDR3 nucleotides: TGTGCCAGCTTAGACACGAACACTGAAGCTTTCTTT. Translating gives CASLDTNTEAFF.

The chain's CDR3 is CASRDRVNTEAFF. CDR3 sequence (DNA): TGTGCCAGCCGGGACAGGGTGAACACTGAAGCTTTCTTT. The gene calls are TRBV10-3 and TRBJ1-1; 9 positions agree with TRBD1. The CDR3 spans 13 residues. CDR1 is ENHRY, CDR2 SYGVKD, per germline. V gave up 10 bases and J gave up 0 bases; unmatched junction bases: 3.

The chain recombines TRBV11-2 with TRBJ1-2; D is unclear. The germline V and J ends were trimmed by 0 bases and 7 bases, with 9 bases remaining between them. There are 13 residues in the CDR3. Germline V gives CDR1 SGHAT, CDR2 FQNNGV. DNA for the CDR3: TGTGCCAGCAGCTTAGAATCGGGGTCTGGCTACACCTTC. Translating gives CASSLESGSGYTF.

V is TRBV27 and J is TRBJ1-6; D is ambiguous. The germline V and J ends were trimmed by 3 bases and 0 bases, with 3 bases remaining between them. Germline lookup yields CDR1 MNHEY and CDR2 SMNVEV (reference sequence). The CDR3 sequence is 14 residues long. The CDR3 DNA is TGTGCCAGCAGTTTGAGCTCCTATAATTCACCCCTCCACTTT. It yields the protein CASSLSSYNSPLHF.

The chain couples TRBV28 to TRBJ1-2, with TRBD1 as a possible D gene (6 bases). Germline V gene sequence: CDR1 MDHEN, CDR2 SYDVKM. V gave up 7 bases and J gave up 4 bases, with 16 bases separating them. The CDR3 has 14 residues. CDR3 coding DNA: TGTGCCAGCACCTGGGGGGGGGCTGGCTATGGCTACACCTTC. This encodes CASTWGGAGYGYTF.

Only a few counts were recorded for this clone. The chain uses TRBV6-1 and TRBJ2-7; 12 bases match TRBD2. Germline lookup yields CDR1 MNHNS and CDR2 SASEGT. The V and J ends lost 4 bases and 3 bases, in that order; junction bases with no gene match: 10. The CDR3 runs to 17 residues. The CDR3 DNA sequence: TGTGCCAGCAGTGGGGGCACCGGGACTAGCGGGTTCTACGAGCAGTACTTC. As protein: CASSGGTGTSGFYEQYF.

This clone was counted once. The chain combines TRBV19 with TRBJ2-1; D is possibly TRBD2 (5 bases). Germline values: CDR1 LNHDA, CDR2 SQIVND (reference sequence). The CDR3 covers 14 residues. Between the trimmed V and J ends, which lost 4 bases and 6 bases, there was a span of 13 bases. The chain's CDR3 is CASSNLREGNEQFF. The CDR3, as DNA: TGTGCCAGTAGTAACCTACGGGAAGGCAATGAGCAGTTCTTC. Supplemented by reference TRBV19 and TRBJ2-1, the full variable domain reads DGGITQSPKYLFRKEGQNVTLSCEQNLNHDAMYWYRQDPGQGLRLIYYSQIVNDFQKGDIAEGYSVSREKKESFPLTVTSAQKNPTAFYLCASSNLREGNEQFFGPGTRLTVL.

V gene TRBV7-2 combines with J gene TRBJ1-5, with 9 bases matching TRBD1. Germline CDR1 SGHTA, CDR2 FQGNSA. V lost 3 bases and J lost 7; bases outside the gene matches: 7. This CDR3 has 15 residues. CDR3 bases: TGTGCCAGCAGCTTCGACAGGGGGTTAGGGCAGCCCCAGCATTTT. Translation: CASSFDRGLGQPQHF.

The chain employs TRBV7-9 and TRBJ2-5; 9 nucleotides align to TRBD1. Germline V CDR1 and CDR2: SEHNR, FQNEAQ (reference sequence). After removal of 6 bases from V and 4 bases from J, the junction contained 6 bases not matched to a gene. The CDR3 extends over 14 amino acids. The CDR3, as DNA: TGTGCCAGCAGAAAGGGACAGGGCGGAGAGACCCAGTACTTC. Its translation is CASRKGQGGETQYF.

This sequence joins TRBV4-1 and TRBJ2-5; 9 nucleotides line up with TRBD1. This CDR3 spans 14 amino acids. Per germline, CDR1 MGHRA and CDR2 YSYEKL. Trimming cost V 4 bases and J 5 bases; bases outside gene matches: 5. The CDR3 DNA reads as TGCGCCAGCAGCCGGACAGGGGCTCGGGAGACCCAGTACTTC. The encoded protein is CASSRTGARETQYF.

V gene TRBV7-2 combines with J gene TRBJ2-1; tentatively, D is TRBD1 (6 bases). V was trimmed by 5 bases and J by 6 bases, leaving 17 bases between them. CDR3 size: 15 residues. Per the germline V gene, CDR1 is SGHTA and CDR2 is FQGNSA. The CDR3 here is CASSLTGTVRNEQFF. The CDR3 DNA reads TGTGCCAGCAGCCTTACAGGGACCGTACGCAATGAGCAGTTCTTC.

The rearrangement joins TRBV14 to TRBJ1-2; 8 bases are shared with TRBD1. V lost 4 bases to trimming and J lost 1 base; unmatched junction nucleotides: 8. The germline V gene encodes CDR1 SGHDN and CDR2 FVKESK. This CDR3 contains 16 residues. The CDR3 nucleotides are TGTGCCAGCAGCCGAGTGACAGGGGACTTTAACTATGGCTACACCTTC. Protein sequence: CASSRVTGDFNYGYTF. Full variable domain (rest looked up from reference TRBV14 and TRBJ1-2): EAGVTQFPSHSVIEKGQTVTLRCDPISGHDNLYWYRRVMGKEIKFLLHFVKESKQDESGMPNNRFLAERTGGTYSTLKVQPAELEDSGVYFCASSRVTGDFNYGYTFGSGTRLTVV.

The V call is TRBV13, the J call TRBJ2-3; 10 bases are a match to TRBD2. The CDR3 is 18 amino acids. V shed 3 bases and J 2 bases; nucleotides not matched to a gene: 11. Germline CDR1 and CDR2: PRHDT and FYEKMQ (reference sequence). The CDR3 loop reads CASSFGSGRRMNTDTQYF. The CDR3 DNA reads as TGTGCCAGCAGCTTCGGTAGCGGGAGGAGGATGAACACAGATACGCAGTATTTT.

The chain couples TRBV7-2 to TRBJ2-2; 8 bases are a match to TRBD2. The CDR3 has 16 residues. V lost 2 bases to trimming and J lost 6 bases; unmatched junction nucleotides: 8. Germline loops: CDR1 SGHTA, CDR2 FQGNSA. CDR3 in DNA: TGTGCCAGCAGCTTAAAACTAGCGGAAAGGGCCGGGGAGCTGTTTTTT. Translation gives CASSLKLAERAGELFF. Combining the CDR3 with reference TRBV7-2 and TRBJ2-2 gives the whole variable domain GAGVSQSPSNKVTEKGKDVELRCDPISGHTALYWYRQSLGQGLEFLIYFQGNSAPDKSGLPSDRFSAERTGGSVSTLTIQRTQQEDSAVYLCASSLKLAERAGELFFGEGSRLTVL.

The V and J genes are TRBV6-5 and TRBJ2-7, with 7 bases that match TRBD1. After removal of 5 bases from V and 2 bases from J, the junction contained 6 bases not matched to a gene. Germline values: CDR1 MNHEY, CDR2 SVGAGI. The CDR3 extends over 14 amino acids. The CDR3, as DNA: TGTGCCAGCAGTCCGCCGACAGGGACCTACGAGCAGTACTTC. Protein: CASSPPTGTYEQYF.

The chain links TRBV4-3 to TRBJ1-4; D is possibly TRBD1 (5 bases). Germline loops: CDR1 LGHNA, CDR2 YSLEER. The CDR3 extends over 15 amino acids. V was trimmed by 3 bases and J by 7 bases, leaving 15 bases between them. CDR3 amino acids: CASSQEGSWGEKLFF. The CDR3 DNA follows: TGCGCCAGCAGCCAGGAGGGGAGTTGGGGTGAAAAACTGTTTTTT.

The chain couples TRBV9 to TRBJ2-3; possible D gene TRBD2, 5 bases. Germline V gene sequence: CDR1 SGDLS, CDR2 YYNGEE. V gave up 5 bases and J gave up 3 bases, with 13 bases separating them. This CDR3 spans 14 amino acids. CDR3 coding DNA: TGTGCCAGCAGGGCCGTGGGAGAAACAGATACGCAGTATTTT. Its translation: CASRAVGETDTQYF.

This chain uses TRBV15 with TRBJ1-5; no definite D call. The germline V and J ends were trimmed by 5 bases and 7 bases, with 15 bases remaining between them. This CDR3 has 14 residues. Germline V gene data show CDR1 as LNHNV and CDR2 as YYDKDF (reference sequence). The CDR3 protein is CATSPRTPGQPQHF. For the CDR3, the DNA is TGTGCCACCAGCCCCCGGACTCCCGGGCAGCCCCAGCATTTT.

V is TRBV6-5 and J is TRBJ1-2, with 7 bases matching TRBD1. Trimming took 6 bases from V and 5 from J; bases not matched to a gene: 6. This CDR3 comprises 13 residues. The germline V gene encodes CDR1 MNHEY and CDR2 SVGAGI. This chain's CDR3 is CASRETGSYGYTF. The CDR3 bases are TGTGCCAGCAGAGAGACAGGGTCTTATGGCTACACCTTC.

The sample holds one count of this clone. V is TRBV5-1 and J is TRBJ1-2; D call uncertain. The V end was cut by 6 bases, the J end by 3 bases, with 12 bases between. This CDR3 spans 13 amino acids. The germline gives CDR1 SGHRS, CDR2 YFSETQ. The CDR3 DNA reads TGCGCCAGCAATTTCGGAGTGGACTATGGCTACACCTTC. Protein sequence: CASNFGVDYGYTF.

This rearrangement joins TRBV7-6 to TRBJ2-7; no clear D. Trimming took off 11 bases at V and 2 bases at J, with 16 bases between the two ends. Germline-derived CDR1 and CDR2 are SGHVS and FNYEAQ. The CDR3 consists of 13 residues. The CDR3, as DNA: TGTGCCCGTTCCCGAGTAGCTACCTACGAGCAGTACTTC. Its protein product is CARSRVATYEQYF.

The chain carries TRBV7-9 and TRBJ1-1, with D possibly TRBD1 on 5 matching bases. The CDR3 spans 15 residues. Germline V gives CDR1 SEHNR, CDR2 FQNEAQ (reference sequence). Trimming removed 7 bases from V and 2 bases from J, with 17 bases in between. In DNA, the CDR3 is TGTGCCAGCATAGTCCTGGGCAGGGCCAACACTGAAGCTTTCTTT. It translates to CASIVLGRANTEAFF.

The genes are TRBV5-6 and TRBJ2-7; TRBD2 might be the D (6 bases). CDR3 length: 14 amino acids. V lost 2 bases, J lost 7 bases, and 16 bases lay in between. Per the germline V gene, CDR1 is SGHDT and CDR2 is YYEEEE. CDR3 in amino acids: CASSFRAARGEQYF. The CDR3 region has the DNA TGTGCCAGCAGCTTTAGGGCAGCCCGGGGGGAGCAGTACTTC.